This T cell receptor (beta chain) was recovered during a study of OX40 agonist ivuxolimab in advanced cancers. Exclusion of a patient followed from autoimmune disease history or systemic immunosuppression. Broader study findings: Clonal expansion from baseline to week 6 occurred in both CD4+ and CD8+ T cells. On average, CD8+ T cells had more expanded clones than CD4+.

Germline V CDR1 and CDR2: SGHNT, YYREEE (reference sequence). CDR3 length: 14 residues. Deletions cut 1 base from V and 3 bases from J, with 11 bases between. Regarding this clone: Its antigen is still unknown.

Clones were read by immunoSEQ multiplex PCR, and TCRdb kept only the in-frame ones, dropping some. The table includes 70,000 to 75,000 clones, approximately 86% detected once. The V and J genes are TRBV5-4 and TRBJ2-7; the D is unclear. This TCR was sampled from an adult with an advanced solid tumor such as melanoma, head and neck, liver or kidney cancer. This specimen consisted of CD4+ or CD8+ T cells sorted from blood, obtained in a trial of the OX40 agonist ivuxolimab. CDR3 residues: CASSLSATNYEQYF. CDR3 sequence (DNA): TGTGCCAGCAGCTTGTCGGCCACCAACTACGAGCAGTACTTC. Using reference TRBV5-4 and TRBJ2-7 for the parts outside the CDR3, the full variable domain is ETGVTQSPTHLIKTRGQQVTLRCSSQSGHNTVSWYQQALGQGPQFIFQYYREEENGRGNFPPRFSGLQFPNYSSELNVNALELDDSALYLCASSLSATNYEQYFGPGTRLTVT.